The 2 T cell receptor beta chains in this list originate from one sample, sequenced in a study of chemoradiotherapy in HPV16-positive cancers. Sequencing was performed with immunoSEQ multiplex PCR; in TCRdb, only in-frame clones are kept and a portion is missing. The sample lists about 67,000 clones, around nine tenths seen once, with 4% to 4.5% in the top ten. The source was blood, collected from a patient who underwent chemoradiotherapy. The origin of the receptors is a human donor with HPV-associated anogenital cancer.

The chain has TRBV5-6 and TRBJ1-2, with D unresolved. Germline values: CDR1 SGHDT, CDR2 YYEEEE. Trimming removed 0 bases from V and 4 bases from J, with 7 bases in between. This CDR3 is 13 amino acids long. Here the CDR3 DNA reads TGTGCCAGCAGCTTGGCGGGAACCTATGGCTACACCTTC. Translation: CASSLAGTYGYTF. Full variable domain (remainder filled in from reference TRBV5-6 and TRBJ1-2): DAGVTQSPTHLIKTRGQQVTLRCSPKSGHDTVSWYQQALGQGPQFIFQYYEEEERQRGNFPDRFSGHQFPNYSSELNVNALLLGDSALYLCASSLAGTYGYTFGSGTRLTVV.

The J gene is TRBJ2-3, the V gene TRBV9; no definite D call. CDR1 is SGDLS, CDR2 YYNGEE, per germline. V was shortened by 0 bases and J by 6 bases, with 8 bases between the two germline ends. The CDR3 extends over 13 amino acids. This chain's CDR3 is CASSVEERDTQYF. Here the CDR3 DNA reads TGTGCCAGCAGCGTAGAGGAGAGGGATACGCAGTATTTT.